The 23 T cell receptor beta chains presented below share a single source sample, sequenced in a study of blood T cell repertoires in COVID-19. Data came from immunoSEQ multiplex PCR; TCRdb stores just in-frame clones and leaves some out. The sample carries 350,000 to 400,000 clones, about 86% recorded once. The sample was peripheral blood. Every receptor here comes from a woman in her sixties with COVID-19, enrolled during active disease.

This clone was seen a handful of times. The V call is TRBV7-3, the J call TRBJ2-3, with D perhaps TRBD2 (6 bases). V was trimmed by 2 bases and J by 7 bases, leaving 16 bases between them. CDR3 length: 15 residues. Germline assignment: CDR1 SGHTA and CDR2 FQGTGA. The CDR3 nucleotides read TGTGCCAGCAGCTTACGGGAGATGGGGAGTTATACGCAGTATTTT. Protein: CASSLREMGSYTQYF.

J is TRBJ2-7 and V is TRBV28, with TRBD1 as a possible D gene (6 bases). V was pared by 2 bases and J by 6 bases, with 14 bases between. The CDR3 is 14 residues long. The V gene's germline CDR1 is MDHEN and CDR2 SYDVKM. As DNA, the CDR3 is TGTGCCAGCAGTTTAGTACAGGGTGGTGGCGAGCAGTACTTC. Encoded protein: CASSLVQGGGEQYF. The full variable domain, in which reference TRBV28 and TRBJ2-7 provide the parts outside the CDR3, is DVKVTQSSRYLVKRTGEKVFLECVQDMDHENMFWYRQDPGLGLRLIYFSYDVKMKEKGDIPEGYSVSREKKERFSLILESASTNQTSMYLCASSLVQGGGEQYFGPGTRLTVT.

This clone was counted between two and nine times. The chain links TRBV11-2 to TRBJ2-5; TRBD2 matches 8 bases. The CDR3 consists of 15 residues. Germline V gene sequence: CDR1 SGHAT, CDR2 FQNNGV. The trim removed 5 bases at V and 5 bases at J, leaving 10 bases unmatched. The DNA for the CDR3 is TGTGCCAGCAGCGTTCCTTCGGGGGGGAGTGAGACCCAGTACTTC. It codes for CASSVPSGGSETQYF.

The chain carries TRBV5-1 and TRBJ2-1; D perhaps matches TRBD2 (6 bases). The CDR3 is made up of 14 amino acids. CDR1 and CDR2 from the germline V gene are SGHRS and YFSETQ. Deletions cut 5 bases from V and 2 bases from J, with 11 bases between. The chain's CDR3 is CASRASDTYNEQFF. CDR3 DNA sequence: TGCGCCAGCAGAGCTAGCGATACCTACAATGAGCAGTTCTTC.

The V and J genes are TRBV7-2 and TRBJ2-7; TRBD1 aligns across 8 bases. The CDR3 has 16 residues. Germline V gene lookup returns CDR1 SGHTA and CDR2 FQGNSA. Germline trimming cut 4 bases from V and 3 bases from J; bases unmatched to any gene: 11. The CDR3 sequence is CASSSGGTGAHYEQYF. As DNA, the CDR3 is TGTGCCAGCAGCTCAGGCGGGACAGGTGCCCACTACGAGCAGTACTTC.

The J gene is TRBJ2-2, the V gene TRBV5-1, with 10 bases aligning to TRBD2. CDR3 length: 17 residues. The V gene's germline CDR1 is SGHRS and CDR2 YFSETQ. With V trimmed by 3 bases and J by 1 base, 6 bases remained unmatched. Here the CDR3 reads CASSSRLAGRNTGELFF. As DNA, the CDR3 is TGCGCCAGCAGCTCTCGACTAGCGGGTAGGAACACCGGGGAGCTGTTTTTT.

The rearrangement links TRBV10-3 to TRBJ1-5, with 9 bases matching TRBD1. The germline CDR1 and CDR2 sequences are ENHRY and SYGVKD. The J segment lost 9 bases and the V segment lost 3 bases, leaving 12 bases of the junction unmatched. The CDR3 is made up of 16 amino acids. CDR3 nucleotides: TGTGCCATCAGTGACCGGGACAGGGTGATAGCAGGGCCCCAGCATTTT. This gives the protein CAISDRDRVIAGPQHF.

Concerning this clone: This may arise from a read error, as a much more abundant clone is one base away. This chain connects TRBV19 to TRBJ1-2; 7 nucleotides agree with TRBD1. The CDR3 has 14 amino acids. CDR1 LNHDA and CDR2 SQIVND come from the germline V gene (reference sequence). The CDR3 spells CVSSLTGTNYGYTF. CDR3 DNA sequence: TGTGTCAGTAGCCTGACAGGGACTAACTATGGCTACACCTTC. The variable domain in full, completed from reference TRBV19 and TRBJ1-2, reads DGGITQSPKYLFRKEGQNVTLSCEQNLNHDAMYWYRQDPGQGLRLIYYSQIVNDFQKGDIAEGYSVSREKKESFPLTVTSAQKNPTAFYLCVSSLTGTNYGYTFGSGTRLTVV.

This rearrangement joins TRBV27 to TRBJ2-3; 14 positions match TRBD2. Trimming took 3 bases from V and 6 from J; bases not matched to a gene: 11. Germline loops: CDR1 MNHEY, CDR2 SMNVEV (reference sequence). This CDR3 comprises 18 residues. The CDR3 is CASSFSARLAGGRDTQYF. For the CDR3, the DNA is TGTGCCAGCAGTTTTTCGGCAAGACTAGCGGGGGGGCGGGATACGCAGTATTTT.

The V and J genes are TRBV10-3 and TRBJ1-2, with unresolved D. Deletions cut 0 bases from V and 1 base from J, with 6 bases between. Germline lookup yields CDR1 ENHRY and CDR2 SYGVKD. This CDR3 region has 14 residues. The CDR3, as DNA: TGTGCCATCAGTGAGTCCGGGAATAACTATGGCTACACCTTC. As protein: CAISESGNNYGYTF.

V usage is TRBV30 and J usage is TRBJ1-5; 7 bases are a match to TRBD1. J lost 5 bases, V lost 1 base, and 2 bases had no gene match. This CDR3 has 13 amino acids. Germline V gene sequence: CDR1 GTSNPN, CDR2 SVGIG (reference sequence). CDR3 protein: CAWSDQGDQPQHF. The CDR3 DNA is TGTGCCTGGAGTGACCAGGGGGATCAGCCCCAGCATTTT.

The V call is TRBV27, the J call TRBJ1-2; 8 nucleotides match TRBD1. CDR1 is MNHEY, CDR2 SMNVEV, per germline (reference sequence). The V gene end was trimmed by 5 bases and the J gene end by 4 bases; junction bases not matched to a gene: 9. This CDR3 is 15 amino acids long. The CDR3 region is CASSSTGGSSYGYTF. CDR3 nucleotide sequence: TGTGCCAGCAGTAGTACAGGGGGGTCTTCCTATGGCTACACCTTC.

This clone showed up many times. This chain connects TRBV3-1 (or the pseudogene TRBV3-2) to TRBJ1-1; D is unresolved. The CDR3 has 14 amino acids. The germline gives CDR1 LGHDT, CDR2 YNNKEL (reference sequence). Trimming took off 1 base at V and 4 bases at J, with 10 bases between the two ends. CDR3 bases: TGTGCCAGCAGCCAAGTCTTAGAGTCCACTGAAGCTTTCTTT. Protein product: CASSQVLESTEAFF.

V and J are TRBV19 and TRBJ1-1; possibly TRBD1 for D (6 bases). CDR1 and CDR2 from the germline V gene are LNHDA and SQIVND (reference sequence). The CDR3 spans 15 residues. The V end lost 5 bases, the J end lost 5 bases, and 18 bases lay between the germline ends. The CDR3 is CASSLGGQGLTEAFF. The CDR3 nucleotides are TGTGCCAGTAGTTTGGGGGGCCAGGGACTAACTGAAGCTTTCTTT.

A few counts support this clone. The chain combines TRBV7-3 with TRBJ2-7, with a weak D call TRBD2 (6 bases). V gave up 5 bases and J gave up 7 bases, with 12 bases separating them. Germline CDR1 SGHTA, CDR2 FQGTGA. CDR3 length: 12 residues. The CDR3, as DNA: TGTGCCAGCAGCCGATCGGGGGAAGAGCAGTACTTC. Amino acids: CASSRSGEEQYF.

V usage is TRBV15 and J usage is TRBJ1-5; possibly TRBD1 for D (6 bases). CDR3 length: 13 amino acids. V dropped 1 base and J dropped 15 bases, with 16 bases sitting between them. CDR1 LNHNV and CDR2 YYDKDF come from the germline V gene (reference sequence). The CDR3 here is CATSRAAGEMWHF. CDR3 in DNA: TGTGCCACCAGCAGAGCGGCAGGGGAGATGTGGCATTTT.

V gene TRBV15 combines with J gene TRBJ1-5; D might be TRBD1 (6 bases). V lost 1 base and J 2 bases, leaving 21 bases between the germline ends. The CDR3 covers 19 residues. CDR1 and CDR2 from the germline V gene are LNHNV and YYDKDF (reference sequence). CDR3 nucleotide sequence: TGTGCCACCAGCAGAGCGGGGACACCCCAGTGGGTCCGCAATCAGCCCCAGCATTTT. It yields the protein CATSRAGTPQWVRNQPQHF.

This clone was found a few times. V usage is TRBV4-1 and J usage is TRBJ1-6, with D hard to call. The length of the CDR3 is 14 residues. V lost 3 bases and J 3 bases, leaving 6 bases between the germline ends. The germline gives CDR1 MGHRA, CDR2 YSYEKL. The CDR3 is CASSQNSYNSPLHF. The CDR3 nucleotides are TGCGCCAGCAGCCAGAACAGCTATAATTCACCCCTCCACTTT.

CDR3 in amino acids: CASGLVRLGDATKNIQYF. CDR3 DNA: TGTGCTAGTGGTTTGGTAAGACTCGGGGATGCGACCAAAAACATTCAGTACTTC. This sequence joins TRBV12-5 and TRBJ2-4; perhaps TRBD2 as D (5 bases). This CDR3 region has 18 residues. V lost 0 bases and J 2 bases, leaving 17 bases between the germline ends. Germline V gives CDR1 LGHNT, CDR2 FRNRAP.

This clone was recorded once. The V call is TRBV6-1, the J call TRBJ2-4; 9 bases agree with TRBD1. This CDR3 comprises 16 residues. The V gene's germline CDR1 is MNHNS and CDR2 SASEGT. V gave up 4 bases and J gave up 3 bases; unmatched junction bases: 7. The CDR3 region is CASSAHGTGIKNIQYF. The CDR3 nucleotides are TGTGCCAGCAGTGCCCATGGGACAGGGATCAAAAACATTCAGTACTTC.

The rearrangement links TRBV5-6 to TRBJ2-1; the match to TRBD1 covers 8 bases. Germline CDR1 reads SGHDT; CDR2 reads YYEEEE. Losses at the gene ends were 0 bases for V and 12 bases for J; bases not matched to a gene: 11. This CDR3 is 15 amino acids long. The CDR3 here is CASSLGTGPKPGQFF. The CDR3 DNA reads as TGTGCCAGCAGCTTGGGGACAGGGCCCAAACCGGGGCAGTTCTTC.

V gene TRBV28 combines with J gene TRBJ2-7, with TRBD1 matching 9 bases. The germline gives CDR1 MDHEN, CDR2 SYDVKM. The CDR3 length is 12 residues. V lost 8 bases, J lost 3 bases, and 2 bases stayed unmatched. The CDR3 sequence: CASGQGHYEQYF. For the CDR3, the DNA is TGTGCCAGCGGACAGGGGCACTACGAGCAGTACTTC.

This clone showed up just once. This sample also contains other DNA sequences that code for the same CDR3. This rearrangement joins TRBV5-4 to TRBJ1-1; D might be TRBD1 (6 bases). V dropped 0 bases and J dropped 1 base, with 10 bases sitting between them. Germline V gives CDR1 SGHNT, CDR2 YYREEE (reference sequence). The CDR3 has 15 residues. The CDR3 DNA is TGTGCCAGCAGCTTGGAGGGCAGGGGGAACACTGAAGCTTTCTTT. It yields the protein CASSLEGRGNTEAFF. The entire variable domain, with the rest obtained from reference TRBV5-4 and TRBJ1-1, is as follows: ETGVTQSPTHLIKTRGQQVTLRCSSQSGHNTVSWYQQALGQGPQFIFQYYREEENGRGNFPPRFSGLQFPNYSSELNVNALELDDSALYLCASSLEGRGNTEAFFGQGTRLTVV.